This T cell receptor beta chain comes out of a study of T-cell reconstitution after alpha-beta-depleted transplantation in children. This clonotype appeared a few times. Unique molecular identifiers were incorporated when the TCRbeta library was constructed. TCRdb reanalysed the PCR reads using MiXCR and keeps one entry per CDR3 protein. Of fewer than 550,000 distinct CDR3 sequences listed, around 9.9% are singletons. The receptor comes from a human donor who donated a stem cell graft to a child with acute myeloid leukemia. Source: PBMCs from the stem cell graft donor, taken from the stem cell graft.

The CDR3 DNA is TGTGCCAGCAGCTTGTGGGGCGGGGGCACCGGGGAGCTGTTTTTT. This encodes CASSLWGGGTGELFF. This chain joins TRBV13 and TRBJ2-2; 7 bases match TRBD2. The J segment lost 4 bases and the V segment lost 3 bases, leaving 5 bases of the junction unmatched. The CDR3 loop spans 15 amino acids. The germline CDR1 and CDR2 sequences are PRHDT and FYEKMQ (reference sequence).